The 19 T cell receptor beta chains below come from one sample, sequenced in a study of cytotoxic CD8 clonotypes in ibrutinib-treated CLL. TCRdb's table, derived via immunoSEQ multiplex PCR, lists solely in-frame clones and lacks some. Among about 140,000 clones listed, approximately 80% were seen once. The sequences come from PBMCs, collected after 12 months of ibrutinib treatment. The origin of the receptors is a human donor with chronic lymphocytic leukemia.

In DNA, the CDR3 is TGCGCCAGCAGCCCAGATGCGGGTGAGACCCAGTACTTC. Its protein is CASSPDAGETQYF. V is TRBV4-3 and J is TRBJ2-5; D may be TRBD2 (5 bases). The CDR3 covers 13 residues. Looked up from germline, CDR1 is LGHNA and CDR2 is YSLEER. V was clipped by 4 bases and J by 5 bases, with 11 bases between them.

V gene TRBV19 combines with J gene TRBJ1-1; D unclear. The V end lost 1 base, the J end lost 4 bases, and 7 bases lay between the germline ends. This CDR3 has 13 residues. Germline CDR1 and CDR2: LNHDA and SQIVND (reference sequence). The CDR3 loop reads CASSIGEGTEAFF. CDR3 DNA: TGTGCCAGTAGTATAGGGGAGGGCACTGAAGCTTTCTTT.

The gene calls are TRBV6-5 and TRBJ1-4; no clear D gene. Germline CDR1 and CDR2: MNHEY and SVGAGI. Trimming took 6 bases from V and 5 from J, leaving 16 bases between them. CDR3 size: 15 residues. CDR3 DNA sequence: TGTGCCAGCAGCCTTTTTGGACGAGGCAATGAAAAACTGTTTTTT. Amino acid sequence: CASSLFGRGNEKLFF.

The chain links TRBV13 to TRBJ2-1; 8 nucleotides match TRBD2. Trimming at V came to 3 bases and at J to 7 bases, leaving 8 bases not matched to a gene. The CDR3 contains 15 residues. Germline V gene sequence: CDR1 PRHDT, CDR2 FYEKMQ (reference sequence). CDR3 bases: TGTGCCAGCAGCTTGAATTTAGCGGGACATAATGAGCAGTTCTTC. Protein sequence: CASSLNLAGHNEQFF.

The CDR3, as DNA: TGTGCCAGCTCAGCTCCGGGACAGGGCTACGAGCAGTACTTC. Its translation: CASSAPGQGYEQYF. The V call is TRBV18, the J call TRBJ2-7; 9 nucleotides agree with TRBD1. The germline V gene encodes CDR1 KGHSH and CDR2 LQKENI. Trimming took 5 bases from V and 3 from J; bases not matched to a gene: 5. The CDR3 covers 14 residues.

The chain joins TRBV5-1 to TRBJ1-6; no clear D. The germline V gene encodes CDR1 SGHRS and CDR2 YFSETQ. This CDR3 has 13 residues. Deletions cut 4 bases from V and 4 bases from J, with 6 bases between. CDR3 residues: CASSTEYNSPLHF. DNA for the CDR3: TGCGCCAGCAGCACAGAATATAATTCACCCCTCCACTTT. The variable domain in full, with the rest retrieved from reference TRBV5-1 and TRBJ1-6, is KAGVTQTPRYLIKTRGQQVTLSCSPISGHRSVSWYQQTPGQGLQFLFEYFSETQRNKGNFPGRFSGRQFSNSRSEMNVSTLELGDSALYLCASSTEYNSPLHFGNGTRLTVT.

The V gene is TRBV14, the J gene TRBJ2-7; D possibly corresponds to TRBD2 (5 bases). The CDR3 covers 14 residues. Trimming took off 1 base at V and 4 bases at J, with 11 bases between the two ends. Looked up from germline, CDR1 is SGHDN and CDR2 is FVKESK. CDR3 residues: CASSQAGKPYEQYF. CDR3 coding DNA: TGTGCCAGCAGCCAAGCGGGGAAGCCTTACGAGCAGTACTTC.

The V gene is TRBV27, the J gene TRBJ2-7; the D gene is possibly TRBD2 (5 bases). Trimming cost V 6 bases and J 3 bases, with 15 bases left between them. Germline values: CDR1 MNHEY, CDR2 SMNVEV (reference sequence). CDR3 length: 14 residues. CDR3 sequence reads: CASSSRVTFYEQYF. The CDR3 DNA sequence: TGTGCCAGCAGCTCGAGGGTGACGTTCTACGAGCAGTACTTC.

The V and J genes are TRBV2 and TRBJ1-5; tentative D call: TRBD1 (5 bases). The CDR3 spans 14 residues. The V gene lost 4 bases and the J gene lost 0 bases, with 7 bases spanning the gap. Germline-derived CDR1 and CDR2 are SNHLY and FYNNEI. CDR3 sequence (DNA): TGTGCCAGCAGTGGACAGTCTAGCAATCAGCCCCAGCATTTT. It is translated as CASSGQSSNQPQHF.

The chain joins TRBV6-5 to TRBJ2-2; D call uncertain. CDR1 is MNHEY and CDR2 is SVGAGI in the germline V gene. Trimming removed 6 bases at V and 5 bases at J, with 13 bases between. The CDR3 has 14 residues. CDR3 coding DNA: TGTGCCAGCAGCCTACAGTCGGAGACCGGGGAGCTGTTTTTT. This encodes CASSLQSETGELFF.

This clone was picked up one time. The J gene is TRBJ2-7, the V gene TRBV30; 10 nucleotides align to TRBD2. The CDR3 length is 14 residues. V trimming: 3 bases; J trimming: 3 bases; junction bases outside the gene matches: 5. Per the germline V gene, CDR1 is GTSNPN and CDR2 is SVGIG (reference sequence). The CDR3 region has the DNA TGTGCCTGGAGCGAAGCGGGGGGGCGCTACGAGCAGTACTTC. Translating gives CAWSEAGGRYEQYF.

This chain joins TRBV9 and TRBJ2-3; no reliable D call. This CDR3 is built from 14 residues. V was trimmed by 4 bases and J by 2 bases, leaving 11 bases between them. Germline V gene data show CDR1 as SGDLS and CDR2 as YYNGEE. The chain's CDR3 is CASSPPQTTDTQYF. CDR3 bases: TGTGCCAGCAGCCCCCCTCAGACCACAGATACGCAGTATTTT.

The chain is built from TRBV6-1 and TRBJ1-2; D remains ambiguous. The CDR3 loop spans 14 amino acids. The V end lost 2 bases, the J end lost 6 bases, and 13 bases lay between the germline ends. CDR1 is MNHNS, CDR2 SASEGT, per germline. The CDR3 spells CASSEFKGVDGYTF. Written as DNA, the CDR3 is TGTGCCAGCAGTGAATTTAAGGGTGTGGATGGCTACACCTTC.

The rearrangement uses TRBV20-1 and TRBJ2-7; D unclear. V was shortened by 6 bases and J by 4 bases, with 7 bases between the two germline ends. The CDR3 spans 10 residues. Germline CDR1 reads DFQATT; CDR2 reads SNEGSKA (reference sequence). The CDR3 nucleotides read TGCAGTGCCACCCAATACGAGCAGTACTTC. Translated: CSATQYEQYF.

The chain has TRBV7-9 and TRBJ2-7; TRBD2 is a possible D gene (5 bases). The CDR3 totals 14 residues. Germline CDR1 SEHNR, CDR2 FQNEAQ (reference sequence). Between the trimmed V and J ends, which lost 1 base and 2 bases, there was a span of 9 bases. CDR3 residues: CASSLGGSAYEQYF. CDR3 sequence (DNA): TGTGCCAGCAGCTTAGGAGGGTCAGCCTACGAGCAGTACTTC.

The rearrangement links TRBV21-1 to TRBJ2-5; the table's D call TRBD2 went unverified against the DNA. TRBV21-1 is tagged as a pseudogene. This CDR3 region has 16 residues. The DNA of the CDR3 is TGTGCCAGCAGCAAAGAGGGGACTAGTTTTTGGGAGACCCAGTACTTC. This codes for CASSKEGTSFWETQYF.

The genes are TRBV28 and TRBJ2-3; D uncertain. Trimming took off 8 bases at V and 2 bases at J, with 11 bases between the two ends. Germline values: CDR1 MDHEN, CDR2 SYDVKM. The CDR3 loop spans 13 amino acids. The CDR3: CASSDWVTDTQYF. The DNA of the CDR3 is TGTGCCAGCTCAGATTGGGTCACAGATACGCAGTATTTT.

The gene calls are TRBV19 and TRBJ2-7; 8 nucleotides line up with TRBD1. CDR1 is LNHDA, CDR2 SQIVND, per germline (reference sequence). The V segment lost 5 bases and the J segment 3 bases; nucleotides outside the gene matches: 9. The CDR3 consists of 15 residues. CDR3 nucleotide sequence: TGTGCCAGTAGTTGGGACAGGTCCTACGGCTACGAGCAGTACTTC. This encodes CASSWDRSYGYEQYF.

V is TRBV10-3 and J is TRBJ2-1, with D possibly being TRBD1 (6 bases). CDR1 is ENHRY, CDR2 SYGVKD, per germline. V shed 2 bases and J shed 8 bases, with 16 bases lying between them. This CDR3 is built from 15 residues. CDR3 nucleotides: TGTGCCATCAGTGAGGGCCCCGGCAGGGGTGATGAGCAGTTCTTC. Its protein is CAISEGPGRGDEQFF.